These T cell receptor beta chains were read from a single sample in a study of blood T cell repertoires in COVID-19. Sequencing used immunoSEQ multiplex PCR; TCRdb keeps in-frame clones, though not all of them. Of around 350,000 clones in the sample, around 90% were seen once. The sample taken for sequencing was peripheral blood. The receptor set was obtained from a human donor in a cohort sampled during active COVID-19. Both conserved end residues are part of each CDR3. The D gene is left open where the match is weak. Size is stated for part of the rows, as once, few or many counts, or as a class when the clone is expanded.

TRBV19	TRBJ2-7	-	-	TGTGCCAGTAGTATCAGGGCGGGGCCCTACGAGCAGTACTTC	CASSIRAGPYEQYF
TRBV12-3/TRBV12-4	TRBJ1-1	TRBD1	-	TGTGCCAGCAGTTACAGGGGGAACACTGAAGCTTTCTTT	CASSYRGNTEAFF
TRBV3-1/TRBV3-2	TRBJ1-4	TRBD1	-	TGTGCCAGCAGCCAAGATCTACAGGGGCCGGAACTGTTTTTT	CASSQDLQGPELFF
TRBV28	TRBJ1-3	TRBD1	-	TGTGCCAGCAGGGGACAGGGGATCCTGATCTCTGGAAACACCATATATTTT	CASRGQGILISGNTIYF
TRBV19	TRBJ1-2	-	-	TGTGCCAGTAGTGCCCGTGGACTTTCTCACTATGGCTACACCTTC	CASSARGLSHYGYTF
TRBV27	TRBJ1-1	-	-	TGTGCCAGCAGTCCGACCTATCAGGCAGGGCCGGTGAAGACTGAAGCTTTCTTT	CASSPTYQAGPVKTEAFF
TRBV14	TRBJ2-1	-	-	TGTGCCAGCAGCCAAGAGGTCGAGGGTGAGCAGTTCTTC	CASSQEVEGEQFF
TRBV7-8	TRBJ2-7	-	-	TGTGCCAGCAGCTTAACTCCAGGGGATTACGAGCAGTACTTC	CASSLTPGDYEQYF
TRBV7-2	TRBJ2-1	-	-	TGTGCCAGCAGCTTAGGTGGCGGGATCAATGAGCAGTTCTTC	CASSLGGGINEQFF
TRBV28	TRBJ1-4	-	once	TGTGCCAGCAGTTTAAGGGGTGAAAAACTGTTTTTT	CASSLRGEKLFF
TRBV12-3/TRBV12-4	TRBJ2-1	TRBD1	-	TGTGCCAGCAGATTAGACAGGGGCGGTGAGCAGTTCTTC	CASRLDRGGEQFF
TRBV3-1/TRBV3-2	TRBJ2-7	-	-	TGTGCCAGCAGCCTGAGGGACTTTTCAAGCTCCTACGAGCAGTACTTC	CASSLRDFSSSYEQYF
TRBV6-5	TRBJ1-1	-	few	TGTGCCAGCAAGGCTTACGCGGCCTGGAACACTGAAGCTTTCTTT	CASKAYAAWNTEAFF
TRBV20-1	TRBJ1-1	-	once	TGCAGTGCTAGTCAGGCAGGGAGGGGTTTGAACACTGAAGCTTTCTTT	CSASQAGRGLNTEAFF
TRBV3-1/TRBV3-2	TRBJ1-2	TRBD1	-	TGTGCCAGCAGCCCGCCCGGGACAGCCATCGGATTTTGGTTTAGCTACACCTTC	CASSPPGTAIGFWFSYTF
TRBV5-6	TRBJ2-5	-	-	TGTGCCAGCAGACGCTACTCGGCTAGTTCCCTAGAGACCCAGTACTTC	CASRRYSASSLETQYF
TRBV7-8	TRBJ1-6	-	-	TGTGCCAGCAGCTTAGAAGCGAGCGGCACCCTCCACTTT	CASSLEASGTLHF
TRBV6-2/TRBV6-3	TRBJ2-1	-	many	TGTGCCAGCAGTTACCGGGACTACAATGAGCAGTTCTTC	CASSYRDYNEQFF
TRBV11-2	TRBJ2-1	-	-	TGTGCCAGCAGCTTAGTTCGGGAGAAGCATGAGCAGTTCTTC	CASSLVREKHEQFF
TRBV10-3	TRBJ1-2	-	-	TGTGCCATCAGTGATCCGGGGAAAGAAGATGGCTACACCTTC	CAISDPGKEDGYTF
TRBV20-1	TRBJ2-7	-	-	TGCAGTGTAACTAGAAACTACGAGCAGTACTTC	CSVTRNYEQYF
TRBV10-1	TRBJ2-7	TRBD1	few	TGCGCCAGCAGTCTCGCCCTTCAGGGGGACGAGCAGTACTTC	CASSLALQGDEQYF
TRBV21-1	TRBJ2-1	-	few	TGTGCCAGCAGCAAGACAGGGGGTGAGCAGTTCTTC	CASSKTGGEQFF
TRBV2	TRBJ1-2	-	few	TGTGCCAGCACCAGAGACCTACAGGGTAACTATGGCTACACCTTC	CASTRDLQGNYGYTF
TRBV6-5	TRBJ2-1	TRBD1	once	TGTGCCAGCAGATCTAGGGGGCGCGATCGAGGAAAGCAGTTCTTC	CASRSRGRDRGKQFF
TRBV5-1	TRBJ2-7	TRBD2	-	TGCGCCAGCAGCGTTAGCGGGGGGGTCTCCACCTACGAGCAGTACTTC	CASSVSGGVSTYEQYF
TRBV3-1/TRBV3-2	TRBJ2-7	-	-	TGTGCCAGCAGCCAAGTGAGCTCCTACGAGCAGTACTTC	CASSQVSSYEQYF
TRBV12-3/TRBV12-4	TRBJ2-7	-	-	TGTGCCAGCAGTTTGAACTCGGGATACGAGCAGTACTTC	CASSLNSGYEQYF
TRBV5-8	TRBJ2-2	TRBD1	few	TGTGCCAGCAGCTTGGGACAGGGGTACACCGGGGAGCTGTTTTTT	CASSLGQGYTGELFF
TRBV3-1/TRBV3-2	TRBJ1-1	-	many	TGTGCCAGCAGCCAAAGAGGGGGAACGACTGAAGCTTTCTTT	CASSQRGGTTEAFF
TRBV11-2	TRBJ2-7	-	-	TGTGCCAGCAGCTTAGATCTGGCAAGCTCCTACGAGCAGTACTTC	CASSLDLASSYEQYF
TRBV30	TRBJ2-7	-	-	TGTGCCTGGAGGGCTCAGGGTTACGAGCAGTACTTC	CAWRAQGYEQYF
TRBV6-6	TRBJ2-4	-	-	TGTGCCAGCAGCCCCCGGCGGGGCTCCAAAACGGACATTCAGTACTTC	CASSPRRGSKTDIQYF
TRBV28	TRBJ1-2	TRBD1	-	TGTGCCAGCAGTTTTCTGGACAGGGGTCAGTATGGCTACACCTTC	CASSFLDRGQYGYTF
TRBV7-3	TRBJ2-6	-	-	TGTGCCAGCAGCTTAGGCCCTTCTGGGGCCAACGTCCTGACTTTC	CASSLGPSGANVLTF
TRBV18	TRBJ1-4	-	-	TGTGCCAGCTCACGTTCATCAACTAATGAAAAACTGTTTTTT	CASSRSSTNEKLFF
TRBV18	TRBJ2-7	-	-	TGTGCCAGCTCCCGATCAGGCAGTGTATACGAGCAGTACTTC	CASSRSGSVYEQYF
TRBV5-6	TRBJ1-2	TRBD1	-	TGTGCCAGCAGCTCGGAGGGGGACAGGGAACAAGATGGCTACACCTTC	CASSSEGDREQDGYTF
TRBV7-8	TRBJ2-1	TRBD2	-	TGTGCCAGCAGCTTCGGAAGGTCTCAATTAGCGGGGGCCCATGAGCAGTTCTTC	CASSFGRSQLAGAHEQFF
TRBV7-6	TRBJ2-5	TRBD2	-	TGTGCCAGCAGCTCCCCGGGACTAGCGGGGTGGGCCCAGTACTTC	CASSSPGLAGWAQYF
TRBV9	TRBJ1-4	-	-	TGTGCCAGCAGCGCGGGGAATTATGAAAAACTGTTTTTT	CASSAGNYEKLFF
TRBV6-1	TRBJ2-3	TRBD2	once	TGTGCCAGCAGTGAAGAAGGTAGCGGGAGTGCAGATACGCAGTATTTT	CASSEEGSGSADTQYF